This T cell receptor beta chain originates from a study of shared clonotypes between healthy human individuals. Sequencing was performed with immunoSEQ multiplex PCR; in TCRdb, only in-frame clones are kept and a portion is missing. The sample consists of approximately 2.1 million clones, 85% to 95% of them appearing once. Trimming cost V 6 bases and J 8 bases, with 29 bases left between them. Germline values: CDR1 MDHEN, CDR2 SYDVKM. The CDR3 runs 18 residues. The sequence came from a young man in good health. Some clones in this sample may be carry-over from other donors' samples. This chain connects TRBV28 to TRBJ1-5; TRBD1 might be the D (6 bases). The sequencing sample was made of naive CD4+ T cells from PBMCs. Subset in this sample: CD45RA+ positively selected. In nucleotides, the CDR3 is TGTGCCAGCAGGATAGGGGTGCAGGGGACTATAGCAATCAAGCCCCAGCATTTT. This codes for CASRIGVQGTIAIKPQHF.